This entry concerns a single T cell receptor beta chain. The antigen remains undetermined. The CDR3 length is 14 residues. Per germline, CDR1 PRHDT and CDR2 FYEKMQ (reference sequence). With 5 bases removed from V and 0 bases from J, the gap between germline ends came to 10 bases. PCR primers comprised 60 Vbeta and 13 Jbeta primers. The table came from immunoSEQ multiplex PCR; TCRdb's copy has only in-frame clones and leaves some out. The sample spans 100,000 to 150,000 clones; the ten largest clones claim around 4%. The sample originates from a study of cytomegalovirus exposure and HLA in healthy donors. The study, taken as a whole, reports: V- and J-gene trimming in TCR beta was tied to a missense DCLRE1C variant by an analysis performed later. A later analysis associated 15,000 or so TCR beta sequences with HLA alleles at a 0.05 false discovery rate. Some public TCRs appeared in many individuals, while most sequences were rare.

V gene TRBV13 combines with J gene TRBJ2-5; a weak D match, TRBD1 (5 bases). This TCR was sampled from a man between 18 and 35 years old in good health and CMV-seronegative. The sequenced sample was PBMCs. As DNA, the CDR3 is TGTGCCAGCAGCATACAGGAATACCAAGAGACCCAGTACTTC. It is translated as CASSIQEYQETQYF.